The next 19 T cell receptor beta chains were all read from a single sample in a study of blood T cell repertoires in COVID-19 (dated by TCRdb to between 2020 and 2021). To prepare the library, the immunoSEQ multiplex PCR assay was applied. What TCRdb holds here is the immuneACCESS table cut down to in-frame rearrangements. Part of the clones is not present; checked against another copy, under half of the missing clones reflect an unresolved V gene, and the others are unexplained. Within this sample are over 150,000 clones, with about 88% of them counted one time only. The ten top clones hold 2.5% to 3.5% of the sample. The material sequenced was peripheral blood. The receptors come from a man aged 40-55 years with active or convalescent COVID-19.

The genes are TRBV6-5 and TRBJ1-2; D is perhaps TRBD1 (6 bases). This CDR3 comprises 13 residues. With 2 bases removed from V and 7 bases from J, the gap between germline ends came to 11 bases. Germline-derived CDR1 and CDR2 are MNHEY and SVGAGI. CDR3 in amino acids: CASSYVQGSGYTF. The CDR3, as DNA: TGTGCCAGCAGTTACGTTCAGGGGAGTGGCTACACCTTC.

This rearrangement joins TRBV12-3 or TRBV12-4 to TRBJ1-5; 7 bases line up with TRBD1. V shed 5 bases and J 7 bases; nucleotides not matched to a gene: 5. The CDR3 consists of 13 residues. CDR3 protein: CASSKQGRQPQHF. In DNA form, the CDR3 reads TGTGCCAGCAGTAAACAGGGGAGGCAGCCCCAGCATTTT.

V gene TRBV4-1 combines with J gene TRBJ1-4, with TRBD1 identical over 9 bases. The CDR3 spans 14 residues. With 6 bases clipped from V and 6 bases from J, the junction kept 5 bases outside the gene matches. CDR1 is MGHRA and CDR2 is YSYEKL in the germline V gene. The CDR3 sequence: CASSLRDRDEKLFF. CDR3 DNA sequence: TGCGCCAGCAGTCTCCGGGACAGGGATGAAAAACTGTTTTTT.

V is TRBV5-1 and J is TRBJ2-1, with 9 nucleotides matching TRBD1. Germline CDR1 SGHRS, CDR2 YFSETQ. V dropped 0 bases and J dropped 7; count of bases not matched to a gene: 5. The CDR3 is made up of 15 amino acids. CDR3 in amino acids: CASSLGGQGLNEQFF. In DNA, the CDR3 is TGCGCCAGCAGCTTGGGGGGACAGGGTTTGAATGAGCAGTTCTTC.

The genes are TRBV4-1 and TRBJ2-7; 7 bases agree with TRBD2. The CDR3 sequence is 15 residues long. Germline loops: CDR1 MGHRA, CDR2 YSYEKL. With V trimmed by 1 base and J by 4 bases, 7 bases remained unmatched. The CDR3 is CASSQGGGRGYEQYF. The CDR3 DNA sequence: TGCGCCAGCAGCCAAGGGGGGGGACGGGGTTACGAGCAGTACTTC.

This chain links TRBV11-1 with TRBJ1-1; D not certain. The CDR3 has 14 residues. In germline, CDR1 is SGHAT, CDR2 FQDESV (reference sequence). V lost 1 base and J lost 1, with 7 bases in between. CDR3 sequence: CASSLERRNTEAFF. DNA of the CDR3: TGTGCCAGCAGCTTAGAACGTAGGAACACTGAAGCTTTCTTT.

The chain links TRBV5-6 to TRBJ2-3; D perhaps matches TRBD1 (5 bases). Germline V gene lookup returns CDR1 SGHDT and CDR2 YYEEEE. The length of the CDR3 is 16 residues. The V and J ends lost 0 bases and 6 bases respectively, with 17 bases between them. This chain's CDR3 is CASSLARRAGRDTQYF. The CDR3 DNA reads as TGTGCCAGCAGCTTGGCTCGGCGTGCAGGGCGGGATACGCAGTATTTT.

The V gene is TRBV7-3, the J gene TRBJ1-2; a possible D gene is TRBD1 (5 bases). V lost 1 base, J lost 8 bases, and 14 bases lay in between. Germline V gene sequence: CDR1 SGHTA, CDR2 FQGTGA. The CDR3 runs 14 residues. This chain's CDR3 is CASSLNAGGEGYTF. CDR3 DNA: TGTGCCAGCAGCTTAAATGCGGGAGGGGAAGGCTACACCTTC.

The gene calls are TRBV14 and TRBJ2-7; 7 bases match TRBD2. This CDR3 is built from 14 residues. Germline CDR1 and CDR2: SGHDN and FVKESK. Unmatched junction bases numbered 6, after V lost 4 bases and J lost 3 bases. The DNA for the CDR3 is TGTGCCAGCAGCCGGGAGGGAGATATCTACGAGCAGTACTTC. Protein sequence: CASSREGDIYEQYF.

CDR3 nucleotides: TGTGCCAGCAGCTTAGTTGTGACTAGCGGCTACAATGAGCAGTTCTTC. Translation gives CASSLVVTSGYNEQFF. The V and J genes are TRBV7-8 and TRBJ2-1; 9 positions agree with TRBD2. CDR1 SGHVS and CDR2 FQNEAQ come from the germline V gene. This CDR3 comprises 16 residues. V gave up 1 base and J gave up 3 bases; unmatched junction bases: 4. Using reference TRBV7-8 and TRBJ2-1 for the parts outside the CDR3, the full variable domain is GAGVSQSPRYKVAKRGQDVALRCDPISGHVSLFWYQQALGQGPEFLTYFQNEAQLDKSGLPSDRFFAERPEGSVSTLKIQRTQQEDSAVYLCASSLVVTSGYNEQFFGPGTRLTVL.

In its sample, this clone was seen a few times. This sequence joins TRBV28 and TRBJ1-1; D remains ambiguous. Germline CDR1 and CDR2: MDHEN and SYDVKM. V lost 7 bases to trimming and J lost 7 bases, with 13 bases between them. The CDR3 loop spans 12 amino acids. Here the CDR3 reads CASTIAGGEAFF. The CDR3 DNA is TGTGCCAGCACCATCGCGGGCGGTGAAGCTTTCTTT. Full variable domain (missing parts from reference TRBV28 and TRBJ1-1): DVKVTQSSRYLVKRTGEKVFLECVQDMDHENMFWYRQDPGLGLRLIYFSYDVKMKEKGDIPEGYSVSREKKERFSLILESASTNQTSMYLCASTIAGGEAFFGQGTRLTVV.

The chain recombines TRBV5-1 with TRBJ2-2, with D maybe TRBD2 (5 bases). This CDR3 is 14 amino acids long. CDR1 is SGHRS and CDR2 is YFSETQ in the germline V gene. The V and J ends lost 5 bases and 1 base respectively, with 9 bases between them. The CDR3 is CASSAGGNTGELFF. Written as DNA, the CDR3 is TGCGCCAGCAGTGCCGGAGGGAACACCGGGGAGCTGTTTTTT.

This chain links TRBV10-1 with TRBJ1-2; 7 nucleotides agree with TRBD1. There are 14 residues in the CDR3. The V gene end was trimmed by 8 bases and the J gene end by 2 bases; junction bases not matched to a gene: 8. Germline lookup yields CDR1 WNHNN and CDR2 SYGVQD (reference sequence). CDR3 nucleotides: TGCGCCAGCCACGGACAGGAGTCCAACTATGGCTACACCTTC. Translation: CASHGQESNYGYTF.

In its sample, this clone was seen a few times. V is TRBV7-9 and J is TRBJ1-1, with D uncertain. From germline, CDR1 is SEHNR and CDR2 FQNEAQ (reference sequence). V was pared by 1 base and J by 7 bases, with 10 bases between. This CDR3 comprises 13 residues. The CDR3 bases are TGTGCCAGCAGCTTAGACAGTTTTCTTGAAGCTTTCTTT. It codes for CASSLDSFLEAFF.

This chain joins TRBV10-3 and TRBJ1-2, with 9 bases lining up with TRBD1. J was trimmed by 7 bases and V by 3 bases; bases with no gene match: 9. The CDR3 sequence is 15 residues long. Germline CDR1 is ENHRY and CDR2 is SYGVKD. DNA of the CDR3: TGTGCCATCAGTGACCCAAGGACAGGGGAAGGTGGCTACACCTTC. Translating it yields CAISDPRTGEGGYTF.

Concerning this clone: In the same sample, other DNA sequences code for this CDR3. This rearrangement joins TRBV5-1 to TRBJ2-3; D call uncertain. The ends were cut back, 0 bases at V and 2 bases at J, with 4 bases in the middle. The CDR3 has 13 amino acids. Germline CDR1 reads SGHRS; CDR2 reads YFSETQ. Written as DNA, the CDR3 is TGCGCCAGCAGCTTGGACAACACAGATACGCAGTATTTT. Its protein product is CASSLDNTDTQYF.

The chain is built from TRBV11-2 and TRBJ2-2; 8 bases fit TRBD2. The CDR3 has 17 amino acids. CDR1 is SGHAT and CDR2 is FQNNGV in the germline V gene. V shed 2 bases and J 4 bases; nucleotides not matched to a gene: 9. The CDR3 DNA is TGTGCCAGCAGCTTACGGGCGGGGGGCTTCACCACCGGGGAGCTGTTTTTT. This sequence encodes CASSLRAGGFTTGELFF.

The rearrangement links TRBV5-1 to TRBJ2-3, with a tentative D call TRBD1 (5 bases). The CDR3 sequence is 18 residues long. Deletions cut 0 bases from V and 2 bases from J, with 19 bases between. The V gene's germline CDR1 is SGHRS and CDR2 YFSETQ. The chain's CDR3 is CASSLARLAGSHTDTQYF. CDR3 sequence (DNA): TGCGCCAGCAGCTTGGCGAGGTTGGCAGGGTCGCACACAGATACGCAGTATTTT.

This chain uses TRBV3-1 (or the pseudogene TRBV3-2) with TRBJ2-3; 7 positions match TRBD1. Germline lookup yields CDR1 LGHDT and CDR2 YNNKEL (reference sequence). The ends lost 5 bases at V and 3 bases at J; junction bases unmatched: 5. The CDR3 length is 14 residues. CDR3: CASSSWTGTDTQYF. The CDR3 nucleotides read TGTGCCAGCAGCTCTTGGACAGGTACAGATACGCAGTATTTT.